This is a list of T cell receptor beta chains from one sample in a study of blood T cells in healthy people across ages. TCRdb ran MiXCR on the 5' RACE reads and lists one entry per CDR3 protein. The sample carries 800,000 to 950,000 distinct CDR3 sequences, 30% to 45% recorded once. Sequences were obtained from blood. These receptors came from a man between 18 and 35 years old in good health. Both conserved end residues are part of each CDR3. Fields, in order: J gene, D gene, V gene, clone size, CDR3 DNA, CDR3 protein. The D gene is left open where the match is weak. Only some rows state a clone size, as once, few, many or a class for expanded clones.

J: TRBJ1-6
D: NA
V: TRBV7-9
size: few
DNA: TGTGCCAGCAGCTTAGATGGGCAGAACAATTCACCCCTCCACTTT
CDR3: CASSLDGQNNSPLHF

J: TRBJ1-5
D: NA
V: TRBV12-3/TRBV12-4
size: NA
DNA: TGTGCCAGCAGCCTAGGATCTTCGGCGTGGCAGCCCCAGCATTTT
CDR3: CASSLGSSAWQPQHF

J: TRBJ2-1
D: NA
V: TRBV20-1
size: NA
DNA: TGCAGTGCTAGAGCCATCTCGTTGGGGGCAGGTGAGCAGTTCTTC
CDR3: CSARAISLGAGEQFF

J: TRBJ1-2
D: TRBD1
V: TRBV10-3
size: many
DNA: TGTGCCATCAGTGAGGGGACAGGGGGCGGCTATGGCTACACCTTC
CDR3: CAISEGTGGGYGYTF

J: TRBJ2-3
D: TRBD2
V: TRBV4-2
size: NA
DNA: TGTGCCAGCAGCCAAAGCATAGCGGGGGGCCCCACAGATACGCAGTATTTT
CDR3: CASSQSIAGGPTDTQYF

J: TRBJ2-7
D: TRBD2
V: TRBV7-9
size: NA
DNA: TGTGCCAGCAGCTCCGTGATAGCGGGGACTCGGGAGCAGTACTTC
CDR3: CASSSVIAGTREQYF

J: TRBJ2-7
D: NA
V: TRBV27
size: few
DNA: TGTGCCAGCACTCCTCTGATTGGGCAGTACTTC
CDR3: CASTPLIGQYF

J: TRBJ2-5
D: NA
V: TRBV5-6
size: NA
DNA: TGTGCCAGCAGCGTGGTCAGGGACGATGAGCAGTACTTC
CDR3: CASSVVRDDEQYF

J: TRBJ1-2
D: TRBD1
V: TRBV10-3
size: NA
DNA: TGTGCCATCAGTGAGTCAACGGACAGGCCCTTATATGGCTACACCTTC
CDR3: CAISESTDRPLYGYTF

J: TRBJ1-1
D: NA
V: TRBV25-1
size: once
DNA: TGTGCCAACAGTGAATGGGACGGCGGAGGCACTGAAGCTTTCTTT
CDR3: CANSEWDGGGTEAFF

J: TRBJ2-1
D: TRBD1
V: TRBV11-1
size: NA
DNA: TGTGCCAGCAGCGCGATCGACAGGGTTAACGTTTTTCGGGCGTCCTACAATGAGCAGTTCTTC
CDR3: CASSAIDRVNVFRASYNEQFF

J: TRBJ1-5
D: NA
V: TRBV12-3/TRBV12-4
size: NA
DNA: TGTGCCATCGCGACCGGCAATCAGCCCCAGCATTTT
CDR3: CAIATGNQPQHF

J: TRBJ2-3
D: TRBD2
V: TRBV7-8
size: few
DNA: TGTGCCAGCAGCTACCTTCTTCGGACTAGCGGGGGCCACACAGATACGCAGTATTTT
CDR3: CASSYLLRTSGGHTDTQYF

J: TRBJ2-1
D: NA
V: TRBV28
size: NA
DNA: TGTGCCAGCAGGACAGAAGACAATGAGCAGTTCTTC
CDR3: CASRTEDNEQFF

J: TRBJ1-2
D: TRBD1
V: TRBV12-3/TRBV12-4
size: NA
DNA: TGTGCCGCGCAGGGGGGTTTTGGCTACACCTTC
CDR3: CAAQGGFGYTF

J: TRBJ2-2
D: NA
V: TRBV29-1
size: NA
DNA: TGCAGCGTTGCGGGACGGTTGAACACCGGGGAGCTGTTTTTT
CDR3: CSVAGRLNTGELFF

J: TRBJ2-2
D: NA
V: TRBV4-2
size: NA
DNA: TGTGCCAGCAGCCAAGCTGGAGACCCCACAGCCGGGGAGCTGTTTTTT
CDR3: CASSQAGDPTAGELFF

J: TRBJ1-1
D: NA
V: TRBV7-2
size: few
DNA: TGTGCCAGCAGCCCTCGGACCAGGATAGACACTGAAGCTTTCTTT
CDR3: CASSPRTRIDTEAFF

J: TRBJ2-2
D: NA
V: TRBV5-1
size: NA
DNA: TGCGCCAGCAGCCCCTCCGGGACCGCGACTCCGAACACCGGGGAGCTGTTTTTT
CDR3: CASSPSGTATPNTGELFF

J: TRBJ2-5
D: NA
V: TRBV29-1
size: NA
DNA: TGCAGCGTTGATTTAGGAGCAGGGCGGGAGACCCAGTACTTC
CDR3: CSVDLGAGRETQYF

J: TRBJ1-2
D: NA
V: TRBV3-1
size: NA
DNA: TGTGCCAGCAGCCATCTAGTGGCCCGGACATCCGCTGGGGTTAGATACACCTTC
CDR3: CASSHLVARTSAGVRYTF

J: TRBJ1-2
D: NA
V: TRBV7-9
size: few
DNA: TGTGCCAGCCCCGGGCCCTACTATGGCTACACCTTC
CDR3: CASPGPYYGYTF

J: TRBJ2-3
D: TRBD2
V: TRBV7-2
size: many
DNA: TGCGCCAGCAGCTTAGGACTAGCTAGCACAGATACGCAGTATTTT
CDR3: CASSLGLASTDTQYF

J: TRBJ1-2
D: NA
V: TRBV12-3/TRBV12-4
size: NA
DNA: TGTGCCAGCAGTGTCCAGGACGCCGGCTATGGCTACACCTTC
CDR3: CASSVQDAGYGYTF

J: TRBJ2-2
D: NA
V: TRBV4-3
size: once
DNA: TGCGCCAGCAGCCAGGGACTCATATTGAACACCGGGGAGCTGTTTTTT
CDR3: CASSQGLILNTGELFF

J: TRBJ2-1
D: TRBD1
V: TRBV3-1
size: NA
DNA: TGTGCCAGCAGCCACCCCGGGACAGGCAACAATGAGCAGTTCTTC
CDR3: CASSHPGTGNNEQFF

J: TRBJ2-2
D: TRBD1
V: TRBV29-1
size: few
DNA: TGCAGCGTCCTAGACAGGGGTCTCGCGAACACCGGGGAGCTGTTTTTT
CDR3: CSVLDRGLANTGELFF

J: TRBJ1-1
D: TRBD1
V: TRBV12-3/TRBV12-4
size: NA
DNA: TGTGCCCGCAGCCCTACGGACAGGCTCACTGAAGCTTTCTTT
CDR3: CARSPTDRLTEAFF

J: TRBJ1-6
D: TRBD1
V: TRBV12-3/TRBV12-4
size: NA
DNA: TGTGCCAGCAACTCAGGGGGGGGCTATAATTCACCCCTCCACTTT
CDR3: CASNSGGGYNSPLHF

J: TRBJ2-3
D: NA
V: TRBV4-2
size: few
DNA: TGTGCCAGCAGCCAAGATCAAGCTTCAGATACGCAGTATTTT
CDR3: CASSQDQASDTQYF

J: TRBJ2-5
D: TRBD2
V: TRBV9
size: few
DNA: TGTGCCAGCAGCGTAGGGCTAGCGGGTCTCAATGAGCAGTACTTC
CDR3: CASSVGLAGLNEQYF

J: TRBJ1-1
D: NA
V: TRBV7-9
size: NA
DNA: TGTGCCAGCAGCTGGACAACTACCAACACTGAAGCTTTCTTT
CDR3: CASSWTTTNTEAFF

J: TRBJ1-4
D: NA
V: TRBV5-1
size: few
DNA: TGCGCCAGCAGCATGGAGACCCCGGCGACAACTAATGAAAAACTGTTTTTT
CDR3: CASSMETPATTNEKLFF

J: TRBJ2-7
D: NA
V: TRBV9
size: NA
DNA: TGTGCCAGCAGCGGTCATGCGGGAACGGGCGAGCAGTACTTC
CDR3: CASSGHAGTGEQYF

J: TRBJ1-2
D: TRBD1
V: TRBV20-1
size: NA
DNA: TGCAGTGCTAGGGGCAGGGGGGATGGCTACACCTTC
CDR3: CSARGRGDGYTF

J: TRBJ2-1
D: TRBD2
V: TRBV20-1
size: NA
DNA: TGCAGTGCTAGCTCTACGGGGCCCCGGACAGCGGGGGGGCAGTTCTTC
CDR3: CSASSTGPRTAGGQFF

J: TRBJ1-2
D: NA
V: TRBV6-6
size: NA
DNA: TGTGCCAGCAGTTACTTGGTAGGGTCACCAGACTATGGCTACACCTTC
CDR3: CASSYLVGSPDYGYTF

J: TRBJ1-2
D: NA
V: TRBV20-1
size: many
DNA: TGCAGTGCTAGAAATACAGCCGGGCCGGGGGGCTACACCTTC
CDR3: CSARNTAGPGGYTF

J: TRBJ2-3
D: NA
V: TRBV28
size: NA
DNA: TGTGCCAGCCACCCTGCGACACCGAGCACAGATACGCAGTATTTT
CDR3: CASHPATPSTDTQYF

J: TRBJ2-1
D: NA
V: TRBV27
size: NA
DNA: TGTGCCAGCAGTTTAGGGGCCCGCTCCTACAATGAGCAGTTCTTC
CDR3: CASSLGARSYNEQFF

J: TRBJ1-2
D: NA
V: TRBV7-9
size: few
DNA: TGTGCCAGCAGCTTCCGCCGGGGCGGGGTTTCGGACTATGGCTACACCTTC
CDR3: CASSFRRGGVSDYGYTF

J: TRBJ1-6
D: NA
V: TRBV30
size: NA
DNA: TGTGCCTGGAGTGTTTATAATTCACCCCTCCACTTT
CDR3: CAWSVYNSPLHF

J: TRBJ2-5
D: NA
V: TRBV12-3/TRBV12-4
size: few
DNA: TGTGCCAGCAGTTTAAACGGGGGTACGACCCAGTACTTC
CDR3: CASSLNGGTTQYF

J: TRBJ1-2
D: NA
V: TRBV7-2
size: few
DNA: TGTGCCAGCAGCTTAGACAGGGATGATGGCTACACCTTC
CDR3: CASSLDRDDGYTF

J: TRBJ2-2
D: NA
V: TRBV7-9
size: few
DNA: TGTGCCAGCAGCCTAACATCAGCTTCAGCTTTCGCGAACACCGGGGAGCTGTTTTTT
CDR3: CASSLTSASAFANTGELFF

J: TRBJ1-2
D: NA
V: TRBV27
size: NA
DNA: TGTGCCAGCAGTTTAGGTTGGGGCTCGGATGGCTACACCTTC
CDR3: CASSLGWGSDGYTF

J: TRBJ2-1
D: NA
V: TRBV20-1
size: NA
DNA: TGCAGTGCTGACAACCCCAGGGGATCTGCAGATGAGCAGTTCTTC
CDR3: CSADNPRGSADEQFF

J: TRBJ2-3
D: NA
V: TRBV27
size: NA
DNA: TGTGCCAGCAGTTTATCTGCCGCGGGACAGCCCGCCGGAGATACGCAGTATTTT
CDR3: CASSLSAAGQPAGDTQYF

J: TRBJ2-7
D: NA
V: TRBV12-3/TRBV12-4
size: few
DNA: TGTGCCAGCAATCTCTCTGGCGAGCAGTACTTC
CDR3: CASNLSGEQYF

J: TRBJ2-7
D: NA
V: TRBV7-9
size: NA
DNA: TGTGCCAGCAGCCCCGGACAGAACTCCTACAATGAGCAGTACTTC
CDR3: CASSPGQNSYNEQYF

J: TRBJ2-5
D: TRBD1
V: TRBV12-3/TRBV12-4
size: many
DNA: TGTGCCAGCAGTTCCCAAACAATACCGGGGACAGGGCTAGAGACCCAGTACTTC
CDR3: CASSSQTIPGTGLETQYF

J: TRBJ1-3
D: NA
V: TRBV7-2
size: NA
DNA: TGTGCCAGCAGCTTAGAGATGTGGACGGGGTCCTCTGGAAACACCATATATTTT
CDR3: CASSLEMWTGSSGNTIYF

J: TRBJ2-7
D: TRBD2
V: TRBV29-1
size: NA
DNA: TGCAGCGTTGAGCGTAGACTAGCGGGCAATGAGCAGTACTTC
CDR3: CSVERRLAGNEQYF

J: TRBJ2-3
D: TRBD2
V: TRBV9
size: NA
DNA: TGTGCCAGCAGCGCCCCGGGACTAGAGAGAAGAGGGCAGTATTTT
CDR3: CASSAPGLERRGQYF

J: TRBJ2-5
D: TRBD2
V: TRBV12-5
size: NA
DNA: TGTGCTAGTGGTGTGGATGGACTAGTGGCGACCCAGTACTTC
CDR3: CASGVDGLVATQYF